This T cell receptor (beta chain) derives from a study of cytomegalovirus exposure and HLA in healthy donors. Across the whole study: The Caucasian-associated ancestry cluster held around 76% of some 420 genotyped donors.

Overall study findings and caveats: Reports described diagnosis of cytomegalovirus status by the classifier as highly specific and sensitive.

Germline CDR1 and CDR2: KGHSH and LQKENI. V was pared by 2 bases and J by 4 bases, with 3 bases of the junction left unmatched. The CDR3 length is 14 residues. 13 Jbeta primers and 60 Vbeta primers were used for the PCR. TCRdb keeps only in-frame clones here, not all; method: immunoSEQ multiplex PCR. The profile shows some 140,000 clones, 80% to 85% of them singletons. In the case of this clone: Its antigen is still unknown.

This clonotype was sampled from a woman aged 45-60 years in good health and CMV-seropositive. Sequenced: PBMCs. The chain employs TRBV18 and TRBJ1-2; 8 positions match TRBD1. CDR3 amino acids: CASSPNRGSYGYTF. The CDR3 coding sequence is TGTGCCAGCTCACCAAACAGGGGGAGCTATGGCTACACCTTC.